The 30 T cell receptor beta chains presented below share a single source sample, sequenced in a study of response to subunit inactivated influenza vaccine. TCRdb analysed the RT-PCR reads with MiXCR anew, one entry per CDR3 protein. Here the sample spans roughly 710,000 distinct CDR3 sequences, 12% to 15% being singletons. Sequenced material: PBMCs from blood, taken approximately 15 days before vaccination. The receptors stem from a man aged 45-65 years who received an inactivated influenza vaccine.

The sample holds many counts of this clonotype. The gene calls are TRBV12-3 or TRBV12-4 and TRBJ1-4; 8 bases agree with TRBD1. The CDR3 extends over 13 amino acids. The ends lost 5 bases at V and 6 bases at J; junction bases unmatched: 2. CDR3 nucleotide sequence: TGTGCCAGCAGTGGGACAGGATATGAAAAACTGTTTTTT. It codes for CASSGTGYEKLFF.

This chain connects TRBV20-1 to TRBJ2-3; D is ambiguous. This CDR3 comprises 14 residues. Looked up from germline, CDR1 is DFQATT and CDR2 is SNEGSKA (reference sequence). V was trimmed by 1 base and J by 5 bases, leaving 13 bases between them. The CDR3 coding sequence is TGCAGTGCTAGAGCCCTTGGTTCGGGAGATACGCAGTATTTT. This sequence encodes CSARALGSGDTQYF.

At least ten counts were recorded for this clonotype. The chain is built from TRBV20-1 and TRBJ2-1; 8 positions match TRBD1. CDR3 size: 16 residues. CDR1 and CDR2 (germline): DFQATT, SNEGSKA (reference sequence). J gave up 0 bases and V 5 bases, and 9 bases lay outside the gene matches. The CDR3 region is CSAPGQGHYSYNEQFF. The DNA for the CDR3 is TGCAGTGCTCCAGGACAGGGCCACTACTCCTACAATGAGCAGTTCTTC.

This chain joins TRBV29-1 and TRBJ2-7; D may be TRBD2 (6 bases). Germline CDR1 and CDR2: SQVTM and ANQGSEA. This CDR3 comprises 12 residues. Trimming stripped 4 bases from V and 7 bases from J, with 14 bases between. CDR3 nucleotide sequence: TGCAGCGTTGTACTAGCCCCAGGGGAGCAGTACTTC. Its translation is CSVVLAPGEQYF.

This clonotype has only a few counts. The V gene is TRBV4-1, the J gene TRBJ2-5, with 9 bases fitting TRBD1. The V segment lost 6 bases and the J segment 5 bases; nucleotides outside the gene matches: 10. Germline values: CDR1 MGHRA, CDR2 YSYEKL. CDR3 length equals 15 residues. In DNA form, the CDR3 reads TGCGCCAGCAGGCATACAGGGGGCGGAAGGGAGACCCAGTACTTC. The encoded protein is CASRHTGGGRETQYF.

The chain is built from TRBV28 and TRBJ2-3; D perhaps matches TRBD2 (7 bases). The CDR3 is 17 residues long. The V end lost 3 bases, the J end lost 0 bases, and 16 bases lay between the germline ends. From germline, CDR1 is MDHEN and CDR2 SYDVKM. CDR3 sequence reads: CASSFPLRGLSTDTQYF. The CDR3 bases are TGTGCCAGCAGTTTTCCTTTGCGGGGGCTAAGCACAGATACGCAGTATTTT.

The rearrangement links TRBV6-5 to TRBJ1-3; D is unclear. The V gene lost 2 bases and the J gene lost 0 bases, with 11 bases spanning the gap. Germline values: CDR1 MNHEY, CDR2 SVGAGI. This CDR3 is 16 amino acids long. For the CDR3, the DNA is TGTGCCAGCAGTTACAGAGCCCCTCTCTCTGGAAACACCATATATTTT. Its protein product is CASSYRAPLSGNTIYF.

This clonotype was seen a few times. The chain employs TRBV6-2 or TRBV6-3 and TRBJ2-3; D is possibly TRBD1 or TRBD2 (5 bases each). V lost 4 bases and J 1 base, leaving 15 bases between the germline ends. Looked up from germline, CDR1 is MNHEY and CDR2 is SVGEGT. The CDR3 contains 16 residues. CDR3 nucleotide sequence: TGTGCCAGCAGTTCCGCACCGGGACGTGGCACAGATACGCAGTATTTT. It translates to CASSSAPGRGTDTQYF.

The CDR3 region is CSARDPNGGRAYEQYF. DNA for the CDR3: TGCAGTGCTAGAGATCCAAACGGCGGGAGAGCCTACGAGCAGTACTTC. The V gene is TRBV20-1, the J gene TRBJ2-7, with 7 bases matching TRBD2. The CDR3 totals 16 residues. The V segment lost 0 bases and the J segment 2 bases; nucleotides outside the gene matches: 10. Per germline, CDR1 DFQATT and CDR2 SNEGSKA (reference sequence).

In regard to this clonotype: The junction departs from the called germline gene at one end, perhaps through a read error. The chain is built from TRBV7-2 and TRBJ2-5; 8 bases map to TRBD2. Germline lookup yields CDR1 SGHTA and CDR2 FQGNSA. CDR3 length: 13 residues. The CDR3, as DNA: TGTGCCAGCAACTTAGGACTAGCAGAGACCCAGTACTTC. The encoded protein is CASNLGLAETQYF.

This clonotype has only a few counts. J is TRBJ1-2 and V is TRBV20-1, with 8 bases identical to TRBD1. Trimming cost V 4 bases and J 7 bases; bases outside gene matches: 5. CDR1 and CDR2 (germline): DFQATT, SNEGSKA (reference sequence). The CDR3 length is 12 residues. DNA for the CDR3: TGCAGTGCTAAACAGGGGGTAGGTGGCTACACCTTC. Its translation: CSAKQGVGGYTF.

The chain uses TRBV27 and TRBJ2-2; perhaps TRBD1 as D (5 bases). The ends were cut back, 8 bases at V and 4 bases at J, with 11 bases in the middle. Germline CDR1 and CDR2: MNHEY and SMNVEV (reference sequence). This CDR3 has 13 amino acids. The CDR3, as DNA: TGTGCCAGCGGTCAGGGTCTCACCGGGGAGCTGTTTTTT. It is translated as CASGQGLTGELFF.

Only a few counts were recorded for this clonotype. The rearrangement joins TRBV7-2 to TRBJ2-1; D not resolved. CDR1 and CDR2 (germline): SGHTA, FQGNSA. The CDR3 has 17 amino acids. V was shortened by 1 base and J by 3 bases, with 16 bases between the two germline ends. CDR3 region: CASSLVSFGRFYNEQFF. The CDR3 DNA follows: TGTGCCAGCAGCTTAGTTAGTTTCGGACGGTTCTACAATGAGCAGTTCTTC.

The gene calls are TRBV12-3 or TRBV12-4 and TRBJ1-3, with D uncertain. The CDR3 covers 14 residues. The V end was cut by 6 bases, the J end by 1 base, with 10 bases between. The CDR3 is CASRRDVSGNTIYF. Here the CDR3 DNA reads TGTGCCAGCAGGAGAGATGTATCTGGAAACACCATATATTTT.

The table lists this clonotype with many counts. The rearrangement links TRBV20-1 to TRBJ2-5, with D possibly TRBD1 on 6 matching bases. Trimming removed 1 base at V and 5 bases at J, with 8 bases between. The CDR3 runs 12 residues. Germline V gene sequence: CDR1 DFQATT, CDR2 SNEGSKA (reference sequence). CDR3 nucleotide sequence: TGCAGTGCTAGAGGGGGGCGGGAGACCCAGTACTTC. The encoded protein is CSARGGRETQYF.

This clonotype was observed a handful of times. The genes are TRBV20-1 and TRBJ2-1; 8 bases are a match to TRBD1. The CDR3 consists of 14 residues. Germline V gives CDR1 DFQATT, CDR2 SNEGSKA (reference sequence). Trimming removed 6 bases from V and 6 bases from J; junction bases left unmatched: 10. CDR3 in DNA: TGCAGTGCGGCTGGACAGGGTCCCCTCAATGAGCAGTTCTTC. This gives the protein CSAAGQGPLNEQFF.

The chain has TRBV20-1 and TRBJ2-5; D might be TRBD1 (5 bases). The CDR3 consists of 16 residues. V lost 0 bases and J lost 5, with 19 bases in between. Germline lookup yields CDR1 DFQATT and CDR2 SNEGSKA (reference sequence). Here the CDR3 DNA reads TGCAGTGCTAGAGATCACAGGAAAAGGCCCGAGGAGACCCAGTACTTC. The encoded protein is CSARDHRKRPEETQYF.

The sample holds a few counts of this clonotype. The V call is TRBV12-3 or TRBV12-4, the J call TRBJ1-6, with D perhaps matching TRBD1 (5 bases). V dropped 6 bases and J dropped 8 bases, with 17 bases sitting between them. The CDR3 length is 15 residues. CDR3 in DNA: TGTGCCAGCAGAGGCACGAGGGGTCGGGATTCACCCCTCCACTTT. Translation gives CASRGTRGRDSPLHF.

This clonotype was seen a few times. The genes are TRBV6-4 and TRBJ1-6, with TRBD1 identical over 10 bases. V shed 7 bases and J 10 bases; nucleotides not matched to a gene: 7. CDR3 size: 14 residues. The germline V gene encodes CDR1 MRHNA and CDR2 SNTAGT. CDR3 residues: CASTPGQGWSPLHF. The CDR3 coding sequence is TGTGCCAGCACCCCGGGACAGGGGTGGTCACCCCTCCACTTT.

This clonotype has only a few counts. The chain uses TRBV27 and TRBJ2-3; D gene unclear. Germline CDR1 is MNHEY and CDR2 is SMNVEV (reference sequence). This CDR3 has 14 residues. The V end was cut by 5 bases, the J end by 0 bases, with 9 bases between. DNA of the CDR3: TGTGCCAGCAGTATCCTCTACAGCACAGATACGCAGTATTTT. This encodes CASSILYSTDTQYF.

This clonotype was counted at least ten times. As DNA, the CDR3 is TGTGCCAGCACCCCCCTTCTCAACACCGGGGAGCTGTTTTTT. Protein sequence: CASTPLLNTGELFF. This rearrangement joins TRBV7-2 to TRBJ2-2, with D hard to call. Per germline, CDR1 SGHTA and CDR2 FQGNSA. The V end was cut by 7 bases, the J end by 2 bases, with 11 bases between. The length of the CDR3 is 14 residues.

This CDR3 reads CASSLAPREQYF. The DNA of the CDR3 is TGTGCCAGCAGTTTAGCCCCTAGGGAGCAGTACTTC. V gene TRBV12-3 or TRBV12-4 combines with J gene TRBJ2-7, with D unresolved. CDR3 length equals 12 residues. V dropped 0 bases and J dropped 7 bases, with 7 bases sitting between them.

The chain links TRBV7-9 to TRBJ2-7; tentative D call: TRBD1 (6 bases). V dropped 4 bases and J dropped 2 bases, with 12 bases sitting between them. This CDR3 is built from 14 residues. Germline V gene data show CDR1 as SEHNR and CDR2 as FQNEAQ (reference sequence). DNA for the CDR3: TGTGCCAGCAGCTCGGGACAACCACCCTACGAGCAGTACTTC. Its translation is CASSSGQPPYEQYF.

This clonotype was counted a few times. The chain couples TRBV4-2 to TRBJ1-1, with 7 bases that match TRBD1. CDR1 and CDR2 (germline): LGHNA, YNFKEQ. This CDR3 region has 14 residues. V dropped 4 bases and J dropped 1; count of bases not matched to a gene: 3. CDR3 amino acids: CASSRGQENTEAFF. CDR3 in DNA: TGTGCCAGCAGCCGAGGACAGGAGAACACTGAAGCTTTCTTT.

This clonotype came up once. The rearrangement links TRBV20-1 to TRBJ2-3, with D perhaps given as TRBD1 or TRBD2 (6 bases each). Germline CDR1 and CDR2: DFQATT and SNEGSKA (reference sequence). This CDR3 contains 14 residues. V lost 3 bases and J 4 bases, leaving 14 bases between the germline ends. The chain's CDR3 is CSASTPRGPDTQYF. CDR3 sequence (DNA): TGCAGTGCTAGCACCCCTCGGGGGCCAGATACGCAGTATTTT.

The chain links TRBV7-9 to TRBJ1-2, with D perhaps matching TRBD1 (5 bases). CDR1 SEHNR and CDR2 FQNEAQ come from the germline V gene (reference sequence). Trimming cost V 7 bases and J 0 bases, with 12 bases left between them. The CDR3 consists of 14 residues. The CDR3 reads CASTPQGANYGYTF. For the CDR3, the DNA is TGTGCCAGCACCCCCCAGGGAGCTAACTATGGCTACACCTTC.

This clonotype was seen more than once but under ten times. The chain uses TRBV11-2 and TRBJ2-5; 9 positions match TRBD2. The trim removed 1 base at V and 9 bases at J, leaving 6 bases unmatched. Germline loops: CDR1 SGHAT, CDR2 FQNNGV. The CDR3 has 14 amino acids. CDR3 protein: CASSLGGGALSQYF. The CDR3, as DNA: TGTGCCAGCAGCTTAGGCGGGGGGGCGTTGTCCCAGTACTTC.

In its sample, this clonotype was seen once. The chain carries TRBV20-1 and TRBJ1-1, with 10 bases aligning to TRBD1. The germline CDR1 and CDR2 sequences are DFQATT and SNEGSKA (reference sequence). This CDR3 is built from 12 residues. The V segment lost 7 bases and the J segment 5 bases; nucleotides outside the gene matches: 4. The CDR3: CSVPDRGTEAFF. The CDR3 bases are TGCAGTGTTCCGGACAGGGGGACTGAAGCTTTCTTT.

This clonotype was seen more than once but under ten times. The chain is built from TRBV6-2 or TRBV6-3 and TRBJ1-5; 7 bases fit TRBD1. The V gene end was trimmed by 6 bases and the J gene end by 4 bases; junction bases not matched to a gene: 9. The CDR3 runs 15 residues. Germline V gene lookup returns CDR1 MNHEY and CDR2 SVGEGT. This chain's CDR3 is CASRRGTVQNQPQHF. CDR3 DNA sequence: TGTGCCAGCAGAAGGGGGACAGTCCAGAATCAGCCCCAGCATTTT.

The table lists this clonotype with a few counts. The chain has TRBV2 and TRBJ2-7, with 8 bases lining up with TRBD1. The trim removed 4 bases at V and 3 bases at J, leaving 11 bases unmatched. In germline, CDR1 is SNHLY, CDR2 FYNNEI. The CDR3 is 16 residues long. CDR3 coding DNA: TGTGCCAGCAGTGTAGGGGTAGGACAGGGACACTACGAGCAGTACTTC. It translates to CASSVGVGQGHYEQYF.